Listed below are T cell receptor beta chains from one sample, sequenced in a study of T cells after yellow fever vaccination. TCRdb called the 5' RACE reads again in MiXCR, with one record for every CDR3 protein. The sample gives almost 30,000 distinct CDR3 sequences, around 5% of which show up once; about 40% is in the top ten. Sample: CD8+ T cells sorted from PBMCs, taken 10 days after the yellow fever booster vaccination. The receptors originated from a man aged 25 to 40 who received the YFV17D yellow fever vaccine. Both conserved end residues are part of each CDR3. Each record gives: D gene, J gene, V gene, clone size, CDR3 DNA, CDR3 protein. The D gene is left open where the match is weak. Size is stated as once, few or many counts, or a class when the clone is expanded.

D gene: TRBD2; J gene: TRBJ2-1; V gene: TRBV6-1; clone size: many; CDR3 DNA: TGTGCCAGCACCCAAACTAGCGGGAGAATCAGTGAGCAGTTCTTC; CDR3 protein: CASTQTSGRISEQFF
D gene: .; J gene: TRBJ1-2; V gene: TRBV6-5; clone size: many; CDR3 DNA: TGTGCCAGCAGTTACGGGGGGGGACAAGGAGGCTACACCTTC; CDR3 protein: CASSYGGGQGGYTF
D gene: .; J gene: TRBJ2-3; V gene: TRBV7-8; clone size: many; CDR3 DNA: TGTGCCAGCAGCCCCCAGACACTAGATACGCAGTATTTT; CDR3 protein: CASSPQTLDTQYF
D gene: .; J gene: TRBJ2-1; V gene: TRBV6-5; clone size: many; CDR3 DNA: TGTGCCAGCAGTTTGGGGCGTAGGACTGGCTCCTACAATGAGCAGTTCTTC; CDR3 protein: CASSLGRRTGSYNEQFF
D gene: TRBD2; J gene: TRBJ2-1; V gene: TRBV7-7; clone size: many; CDR3 DNA: TGTGCCAGCAGCCGGGGGACTAGCGGCTACAATGAGCAGTTCTTC; CDR3 protein: CASSRGTSGYNEQFF
D gene: .; J gene: TRBJ2-1; V gene: TRBV30; clone size: many; CDR3 DNA: TGTGCCTGGAGTCAGGCCGAGCAGTTCTTC; CDR3 protein: CAWSQAEQFF
D gene: .; J gene: TRBJ2-7; V gene: TRBV6-6; clone size: many; CDR3 DNA: TGTGCCAGCAGTTACTCGATTAGCCACGAGCAGTACTTC; CDR3 protein: CASSYSISHEQYF
D gene: TRBD2; J gene: TRBJ2-7; V gene: TRBV7-6; clone size: many; CDR3 DNA: TGTGCCAGCAGCAACATAGCGGGAGGATCCTACGAGCAGTACTTC; CDR3 protein: CASSNIAGGSYEQYF
D gene: TRBD2; J gene: TRBJ2-3; V gene: TRBV7-6; clone size: many; CDR3 DNA: TGTGCCAGCAGCGCGGCTAGCGGGAGCGCAGATACGCAGTATTTT; CDR3 protein: CASSAASGSADTQYF
D gene: .; J gene: TRBJ1-2; V gene: TRBV20-1; clone size: many; CDR3 DNA: TGCAGTGCTAAGCCCTCCTCTTGGTATGGCTACACCTTC; CDR3 protein: CSAKPSSWYGYTF
D gene: .; J gene: TRBJ2-1; V gene: TRBV5-4; clone size: few; CDR3 DNA: TGTGCCAGCAGCTGGGGAGAGATCGGTGAGCAGTTCTTC; CDR3 protein: CASSWGEIGEQFF